This TCR beta chain stems from a study of cytomegalovirus exposure and HLA in healthy donors. Overall study: A prior analysis found roughly 100 million unique TCR beta sequences from 150 million to 200 million T cells. Study-level findings and limits: A few chains linked to CMV were shown in vitro to be specific for CMV antigens. Despite most TCR sequences being rare, some public TCRs occurred in many donors.

There are a few counts of this clone. Its antigen is as yet unknown. Germline-derived CDR1 and CDR2 are MNHEY and SVGAGI. V trimming: 7 bases; J trimming: 7 bases; junction bases outside the gene matches: 9. CDR3 size: 15 residues. The study ran its PCR with 60 Vbeta and 13 Jbeta primers. Repertoires were generated with immunoSEQ multiplex PCR, while TCRdb's copy carries only in-frame clones and drops some. Of 90,000 to 120,000 clones in the sample, roughly 70% were seen once. The rearrangement joins TRBV6-5 to TRBJ1-6; 8 bases align to TRBD1. Material for sequencing was PBMCs. This TCR derives from a woman aged 40 to 50 in good health and CMV-seropositive. CDR3 protein: CASNQGQGTNSPLHF. As DNA, the CDR3 is TGTGCCAGCAACCAAGGACAGGGTACCAATTCACCCCTCCACTTT.